The clone carrying this T cell receptor beta chain occurred many times. The antigen remains unidentified. The V gene's germline CDR1 is MNHEY and CDR2 SMNVEV (reference sequence). The CDR3 contains 15 residues. The trim removed 5 bases at V and 4 bases at J, leaving 9 bases unmatched. Each CDR3 protein is one row after TCRdb ran MiXCR on the 5' RACE reads. The sample yields 40,000 to 50,000 distinct CDR3 sequences, roughly a tenth seen once. The sample belongs to a study of spatial heterogeneity in lung cancer. Whole-study context: Donation came from approximately 69 patients with untreated early-stage non-small cell lung cancer. Alpha-chain sequences were consistently detected in smaller numbers than beta-chain sequences. Mean representation of each unique TCR and UMI combination in the raw reads exceeded 9.5 occurrences.

Time point meaning: blood at routine non-recurrence follow-up after resection. Overall study findings and caveats: Ubiquitous expanded tumor TCRs were seen in blood more at resection than at follow-up.

The chain employs TRBV27 and TRBJ1-1; 8 nucleotides align to TRBD1. This TCR was recovered from a female donor with early-stage non-small cell lung cancer. The specimen comprised PBMCs, sampled at follow-up. The CDR3 DNA reads TGTGCCAGCAGTCCCTGGACAGGGAGGGTCACTGAAGCTTTCTTT. This gives the protein CASSPWTGRVTEAFF.